This T cell receptor beta chain was observed in a study of regulatory T cells in long-lasting Graves disease. There are many counts of this clonotype. V lost 5 bases and J lost 8, with 7 bases in between. CDR3 length equals 11 residues. Germline CDR1 reads SNHLY; CDR2 reads FYNNEI. Specified time point: newly diagnosed GD, antithyroid drugs for less than 3 months. Extracted RNA from PBMCs served as the source of the TCR library. TCR beta libraries were built with iRepertoire HTBI primers and Arm-PCR of CDR3 regions. One entry per CDR3 protein results from TCRdb running MiXCR on the multiplex PCR reads. The profile shows roughly 400,000 distinct CDR3 sequences, 16% of them singletons. This same sample was also taken into another study, of T cells in Graves' hyperthyroidism and ophthalmopathy. That source reports: Most expanded thyroid clonotypes above 0.001 recurred in blood.

This receptor was obtained from a woman between 18 and 29 years old with Graves disease. Sequences were derived from peripheral blood mononuclear cells (PBMCs), sampled at new diagnosis, from a patient treated with antithyroid drugs. The J gene is TRBJ2-1, the V gene TRBV2, with D uncertain. The CDR3 is CASSWSYEQFF. The CDR3, as DNA: TGTGCCAGCAGTTGGAGCTATGAGCAGTTCTTC.